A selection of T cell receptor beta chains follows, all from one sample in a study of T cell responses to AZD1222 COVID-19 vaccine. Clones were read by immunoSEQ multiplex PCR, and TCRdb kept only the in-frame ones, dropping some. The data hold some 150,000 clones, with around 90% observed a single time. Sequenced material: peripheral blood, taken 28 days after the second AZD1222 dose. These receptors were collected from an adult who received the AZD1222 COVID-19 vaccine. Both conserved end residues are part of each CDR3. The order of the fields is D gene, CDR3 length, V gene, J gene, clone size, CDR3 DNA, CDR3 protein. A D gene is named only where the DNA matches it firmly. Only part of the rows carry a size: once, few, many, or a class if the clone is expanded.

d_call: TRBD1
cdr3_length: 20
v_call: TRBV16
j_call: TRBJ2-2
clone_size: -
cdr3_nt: TGTGCCAGCAGCCCAAATCGGTGGGACAGGGGGCCTCGAGGCACCGGGGAGCTGTTTTTT
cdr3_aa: CASSPNRWDRGPRGTGELFF

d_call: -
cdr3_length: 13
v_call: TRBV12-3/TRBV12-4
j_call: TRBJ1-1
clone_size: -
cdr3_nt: TGTGCCAGCCGATCTCGTCTGAACACTGAAGCTTTCTTT
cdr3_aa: CASRSRLNTEAFF

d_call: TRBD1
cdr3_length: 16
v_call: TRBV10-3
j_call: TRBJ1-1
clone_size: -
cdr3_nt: TGTGCCATCAGTCTAACTCGGGACAGGCCGGGCACTGAAGCTTTCTTT
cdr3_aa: CAISLTRDRPGTEAFF

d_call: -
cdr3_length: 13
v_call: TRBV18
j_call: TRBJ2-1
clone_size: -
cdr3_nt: TGTGCCAGCTCACCCAATCCCTCTAATGAGCAGTTCTTC
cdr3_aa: CASSPNPSNEQFF

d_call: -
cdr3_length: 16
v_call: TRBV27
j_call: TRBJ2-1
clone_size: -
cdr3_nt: TGTGCCAGCACCGGACTAGGGTCAGGGGCCAACAATGAGCAGTTCTTC
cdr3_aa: CASTGLGSGANNEQFF

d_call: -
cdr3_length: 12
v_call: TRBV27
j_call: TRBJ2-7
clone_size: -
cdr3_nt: TGTGCCAGCAGTTTATACGGCTACGAGCAGTACTTC
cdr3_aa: CASSLYGYEQYF

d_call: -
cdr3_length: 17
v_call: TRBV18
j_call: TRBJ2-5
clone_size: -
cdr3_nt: TGTGCCAGCTCACTCCTCGGGGTCGGATCGATACAAGAGACCCAGTACTTC
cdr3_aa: CASSLLGVGSIQETQYF

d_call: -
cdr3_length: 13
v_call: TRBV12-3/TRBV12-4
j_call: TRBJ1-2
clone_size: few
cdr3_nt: TGTGCCAGCAGTCTACAGCTACCCTATGGCTACACCTTC
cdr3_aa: CASSLQLPYGYTF

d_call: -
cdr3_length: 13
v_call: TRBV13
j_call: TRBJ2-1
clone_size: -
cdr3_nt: TGTGCCAGCAGCTTAGGCACAGGGCTAGTGCAGTTCTTC
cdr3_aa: CASSLGTGLVQFF

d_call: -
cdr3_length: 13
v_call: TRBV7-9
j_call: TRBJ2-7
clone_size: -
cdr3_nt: TGTGCCAGCAGCCTGGGACCGCGGTACGAGCAGTACTTC
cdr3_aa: CASSLGPRYEQYF

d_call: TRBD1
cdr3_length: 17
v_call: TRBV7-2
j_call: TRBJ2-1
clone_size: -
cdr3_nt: TGTGCCAGCAGCTTAGCTAGGACAGGGGTAGCCTACAATGAGCAGTTCTTC
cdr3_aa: CASSLARTGVAYNEQFF

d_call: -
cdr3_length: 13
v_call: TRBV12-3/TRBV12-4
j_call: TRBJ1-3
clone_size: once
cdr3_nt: TGTGCCAGCAGTTTAGGCGGAAGAAACACCATATATTTT
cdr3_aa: CASSLGGRNTIYF

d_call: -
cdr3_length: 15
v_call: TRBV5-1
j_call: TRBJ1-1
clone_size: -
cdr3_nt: TGCGCCAGCAGCCCCTCAGTGGGGGTGAACACTGAAGCTTTCTTT
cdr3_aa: CASSPSVGVNTEAFF

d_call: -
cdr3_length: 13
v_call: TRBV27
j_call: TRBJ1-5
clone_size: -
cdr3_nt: TGTGCCAGCAGATTCCCCCCAAATCAGCCCCAGCATTTT
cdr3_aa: CASRFPPNQPQHF

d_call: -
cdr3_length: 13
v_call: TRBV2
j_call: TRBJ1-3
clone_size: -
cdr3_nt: TGTGCCAGCAGAGCCGAATCTGGAAACACCATATATTTT
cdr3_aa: CASRAESGNTIYF

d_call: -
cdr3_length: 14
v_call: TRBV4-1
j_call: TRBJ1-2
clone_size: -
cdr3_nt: TGCGCCAGCAGCCAAGACGGAGGGATTGGTGGCTACACCTTC
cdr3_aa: CASSQDGGIGGYTF

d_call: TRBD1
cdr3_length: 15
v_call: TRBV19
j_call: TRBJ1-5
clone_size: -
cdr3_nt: TGTGCCAGTAGTACCGGGACAGGGCACAATCAGCCCCAGCATTTT
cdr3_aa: CASSTGTGHNQPQHF

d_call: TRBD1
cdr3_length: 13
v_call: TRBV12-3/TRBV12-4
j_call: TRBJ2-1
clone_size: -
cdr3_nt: TGTGCCAGCGAGGTGACAGGGAGCAATGAGCAGTTCTTC
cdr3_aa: CASEVTGSNEQFF

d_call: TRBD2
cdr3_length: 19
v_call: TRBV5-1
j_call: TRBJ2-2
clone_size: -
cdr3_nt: TGCGCCAGCAGCTTGGTACGGCTAGCGGGAGGGAAGAACACCGGGGAGCTGTTTTTT
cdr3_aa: CASSLVRLAGGKNTGELFF

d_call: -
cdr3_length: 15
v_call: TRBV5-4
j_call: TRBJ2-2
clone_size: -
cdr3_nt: TGTGCCAGCAGCTCCACAGGGTCGAACACCGGGGAGCTGTTTTTT
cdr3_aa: CASSSTGSNTGELFF

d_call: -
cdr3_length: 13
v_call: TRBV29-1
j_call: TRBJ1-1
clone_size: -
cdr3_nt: TGCAGCGTCGACCGGGAGATTGGCACTGAAGCTTTCTTT
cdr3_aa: CSVDREIGTEAFF

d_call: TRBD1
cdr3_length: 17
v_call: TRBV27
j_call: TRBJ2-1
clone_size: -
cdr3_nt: TGTGCCAGCAGTTTAATTGGTGGACAGGGGGCAGGCAATGAGCAGTTCTTC
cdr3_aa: CASSLIGGQGAGNEQFF

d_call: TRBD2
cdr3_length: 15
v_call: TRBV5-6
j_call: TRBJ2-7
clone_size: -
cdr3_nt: TGTGCCAGCAGCCCCAGAGCGGGGAGCTCCTACGAGCAGTACTTC
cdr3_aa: CASSPRAGSSYEQYF

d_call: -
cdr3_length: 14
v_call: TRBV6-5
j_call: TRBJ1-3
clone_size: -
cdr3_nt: TGTGCCAGCACCGGCGGGGTATCTGGAAACACCATATATTTT
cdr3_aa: CASTGGVSGNTIYF

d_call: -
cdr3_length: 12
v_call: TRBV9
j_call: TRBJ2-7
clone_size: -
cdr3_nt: TGTGCCAGCAGCACTCCGTTTGGGGGCAAGTACTTC
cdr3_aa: CASSTPFGGKYF

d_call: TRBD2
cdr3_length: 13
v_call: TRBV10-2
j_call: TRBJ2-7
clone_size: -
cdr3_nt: TGCGCCAGCAGAATAGGGACTAGCGGGGAGCAGTACTTC
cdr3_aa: CASRIGTSGEQYF

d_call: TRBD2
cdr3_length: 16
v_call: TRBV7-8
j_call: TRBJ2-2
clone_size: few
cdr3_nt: TGTGCCACCACCCCTTTAGCGGGAACGAACACCGGGGAGCTGTTTTTT
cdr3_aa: CATTPLAGTNTGELFF

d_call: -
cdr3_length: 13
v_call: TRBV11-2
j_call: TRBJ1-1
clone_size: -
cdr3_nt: TGTGCCAGCAGCTTAGGGGGGGACACTGAAGCTTTCTTT
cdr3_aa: CASSLGGDTEAFF

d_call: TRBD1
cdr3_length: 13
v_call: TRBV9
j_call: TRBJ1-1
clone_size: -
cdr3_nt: TGTGCCAGCAGCGTAGCAGGGACAGATGAAGCTTTCTTT
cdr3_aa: CASSVAGTDEAFF

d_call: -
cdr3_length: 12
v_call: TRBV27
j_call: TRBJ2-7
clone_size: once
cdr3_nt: TGTGCCAGCAGTTTCGAAAACGGCGAGCAGTACTTC
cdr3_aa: CASSFENGEQYF

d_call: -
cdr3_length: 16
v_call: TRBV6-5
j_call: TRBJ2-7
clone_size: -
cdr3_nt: TGTGCCAGCAGTTCTAAAGAACAGGGTCGAGGCTACGAGCAGTACTTC
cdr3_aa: CASSSKEQGRGYEQYF

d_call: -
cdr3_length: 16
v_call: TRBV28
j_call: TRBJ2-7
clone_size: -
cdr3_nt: TGTGCCAGCATCTCGTTGCGTTATTCGAGCTCCTACGAGCAGTACTTC
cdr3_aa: CASISLRYSSSYEQYF

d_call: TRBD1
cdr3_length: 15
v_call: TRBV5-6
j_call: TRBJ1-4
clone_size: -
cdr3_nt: TGTGCCAGCAGCTTGGGGACAGGTTCAAATGAAAAACTGTTTTTT
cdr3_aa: CASSLGTGSNEKLFF

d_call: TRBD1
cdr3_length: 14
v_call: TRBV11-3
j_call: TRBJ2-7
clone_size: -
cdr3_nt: TGTGCCAGCAGCTTAGGAGGGGGCGACTCCGAGCAGTACTTC
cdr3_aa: CASSLGGGDSEQYF

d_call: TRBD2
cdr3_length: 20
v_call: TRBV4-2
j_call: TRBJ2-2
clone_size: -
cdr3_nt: TGTGCCAGCAGCCAAGATATCGGGACTAGCGGGAGGTTAGGGACCGGGGAGCTGTTTTTT
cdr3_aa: CASSQDIGTSGRLGTGELFF

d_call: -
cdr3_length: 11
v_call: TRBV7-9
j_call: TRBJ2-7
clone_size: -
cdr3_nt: TGTGCCAGCAGCCAGAGCCCCGAGCAGTACTTC
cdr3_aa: CASSQSPEQYF

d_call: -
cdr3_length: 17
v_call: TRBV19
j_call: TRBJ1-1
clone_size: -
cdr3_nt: TGTGCCAGTAGTATAGGATCTTCAAGGGCGTACGGCACTGAAGCTTTCTTT
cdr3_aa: CASSIGSSRAYGTEAFF